The clone carrying this TCR beta chain was found a few times. Alpha- and beta-chain coverage of first-strand cDNA came from TRAV- and TRBV-specific primers. The PCR that amplified TCRs ran for approximately 20 cycles, relying on a constant-region primer and a V-primer adapter. TCRdb re-analysed the reads in MiXCR, keeping a single row per CDR3 protein. Seen here are approximately 90,000 distinct CDR3 sequences, 15% to 20% observed once, and the top ten hold 2.8%. V gave up 1 base and J gave up 0 bases, with 10 bases separating them. Germline CDR1 reads SGHVS; CDR2 reads FNYEAQ. The CDR3 has 16 residues. The data belong to a study of low-dose radiotherapy and immunotherapy resistance in tumors. Time point described: before trial treatment.

The sequencing here drew on PBMCs, taken before treatment. The sequence was collected from a male donor with prostate cancer. The chain employs TRBV7-6 and TRBJ2-1; D remains unclear. CDR3 DNA sequence: TGTGCCAGCAGCTTAGATCGGGCCGGCTCCTACAATGAGCAGTTCTTC. Encoded protein: CASSLDRAGSYNEQFF.